The 21 T cell receptor beta chains below were found in one sample sequenced in a study of blood T cells in healthy people across ages. A second 7 to 11 cycle PCR used barcoded and J-beta primers. TCRdb re-analysed the 5' RACE reads in MiXCR, keeping a single row per CDR3 protein. This sample yields 920,000 or so distinct CDR3 sequences, of which more than 40% are seen a single time; approximately 20% belongs to the top ten. Sequenced: blood. These receptors all come from a woman between 55 and 75 years old in good health.

The V gene is TRBV27, the J gene TRBJ2-7, with a tentative D call TRBD2 (5 bases). V shed 6 bases and J shed 7 bases, with 16 bases lying between them. Germline V gene lookup returns CDR1 MNHEY and CDR2 SMNVEV (reference sequence). The CDR3 is 13 residues long. The CDR3 bases are TGTGCCAGCAGCCTCGCAGGCCGAGGGGAGCAGTACTTC. This encodes CASSLAGRGEQYF.

Note on this clonotype: A much bigger clone sits one base away, suggesting this may be a read error. This rearrangement joins TRBV9 to TRBJ2-1; D possibly corresponds to TRBD2 (5 bases). Trimming removed 2 bases from V and 5 bases from J, with 14 bases in between. The germline V gene has CDR1 SGDLS and CDR2 YYNGEE. The CDR3 spans 15 residues. The CDR3 sequence is CASSVLEGHHNEQFF. The CDR3 DNA reads TGTGCCAGCAGCGTCCTAGAGGGCCATCACAATGAGCAGTTCTTC.

The rearrangement uses TRBV7-9 and TRBJ2-7, with 8 bases lining up with TRBD2. The J segment lost 7 bases and the V segment lost 2 bases, leaving 13 bases of the junction unmatched. CDR3 size: 16 residues. Germline V gives CDR1 SEHNR, CDR2 FQNEAQ (reference sequence). In nucleotides, the CDR3 is TGTGCCAGCAGCTTAACTAGCGGACAATTCTACAATGAGCAGTACTTC. Protein: CASSLTSGQFYNEQYF. Drawing the rest from reference TRBV7-9 and TRBJ2-7, the complete variable domain is DTGVSQNPRHKITKRGQNVTFRCDPISEHNRLYWYRQTLGQGPEFLTYFQNEAQLEKSRLLSDRFSAERPKGSFSTLEIQRTEQGDSAMYLCASSLTSGQFYNEQYFGPGTRLTVT.

This clonotype was seen more than once but under ten times. The chain links TRBV12-3 or TRBV12-4 to TRBJ2-5; D might be TRBD1 (7 bases). The ends were cut back, 4 bases at V and 2 bases at J, with 14 bases in the middle. The CDR3 is 15 residues long. This CDR3 is CASSYDQGGQETQYF. CDR3 in DNA: TGTGCCAGCAGTTATGACCAGGGGGGTCAAGAGACCCAGTACTTC.

This clonotype was counted a single time. The chain has TRBV20-1 and TRBJ2-7; the D gene is possibly TRBD1 (5 bases). Germline CDR1 DFQATT, CDR2 SNEGSKA (reference sequence). CDR3 length: 14 residues. V shed 4 bases and J shed 1 base, with 14 bases lying between them. The CDR3 bases are TGCAGTGCTAATTTTCGGACAAATTCCTACGAGCAGTACTTC. It specifies CSANFRTNSYEQYF.

The genes are TRBV3-1 and TRBJ2-1, with 12 bases fitting TRBD2. V was clipped by 6 bases and J by 5 bases; unmatched bases: 14. Germline loops: CDR1 LGHDT, CDR2 YNNKEL (reference sequence). This CDR3 has 18 residues. CDR3 sequence reads: CASRNGLAGTALHNEQFF. CDR3 DNA sequence: TGTGCCAGCAGAAATGGACTAGCGGGAACCGCTCTTCACAATGAGCAGTTCTTC.

This clonotype has more than one count but fewer than ten. The J gene is TRBJ2-3, the V gene TRBV7-9; 10 bases fit TRBD2. From germline, CDR1 is SEHNR and CDR2 FQNEAQ (reference sequence). V lost 5 bases, J lost 4 bases, and 9 bases stayed unmatched. The CDR3 consists of 16 residues. CDR3 sequence (DNA): TGTGCCAGCAGCCCGGAGAGGACTAGCGGAGCAGATACGCAGTATTTT. Its translation: CASSPERTSGADTQYF.

The rearrangement links TRBV11-2 to TRBJ1-2; D not resolved. V dropped 6 bases and J dropped 4 bases, with 18 bases sitting between them. Germline values: CDR1 SGHAT, CDR2 FQNNGV. The CDR3 consists of 15 residues. The DNA for the CDR3 is TGTGCCAGCAGTCCCCAGAGTGGCCCTGGCTATGGCTACACCTTC. This gives the protein CASSPQSGPGYGYTF.

The chain is built from TRBV7-9 and TRBJ2-1, with D perhaps matching TRBD2 (6 bases). CDR3 length equals 17 residues. Trimming left V 1 base short and J 4 bases short, with 17 bases between. Germline loops: CDR1 SEHNR, CDR2 FQNEAQ (reference sequence). CDR3 DNA sequence: TGTGCCAGCAGCTTAGGGGGGAGCGGGCAAAAATACAATGAGCAGTTCTTC. Translated: CASSLGGSGQKYNEQFF.

Comments on this clonotype: A much larger clone differs by one base, so this may be a read error. The chain is built from TRBV5-1 and TRBJ2-7, with TRBD1 matching over 11 bases. Trimming removed 0 bases from V and 7 bases from J; junction bases left unmatched: 9. CDR3 length: 16 amino acids. Germline V CDR1 and CDR2: SGHRS, YFSETQ. CDR3 DNA sequence: TGCGCCAGCAGCTTGGCCGGACAGGGGGCCTACAATGAGCAGTACTTC. This sequence encodes CASSLAGQGAYNEQYF.

In this sample, this clonotype turned up a few times. The rearrangement joins TRBV12-3 or TRBV12-4 to TRBJ1-2, with no clear D. The CDR3 is 12 amino acids. Deletions cut 4 bases from V and 7 bases from J, with 10 bases between. This CDR3 reads CASSWRPVGYTF. CDR3 DNA: TGTGCCAGCAGTTGGAGGCCGGTTGGCTACACCTTC.

The chain carries TRBV6-6 and TRBJ1-4; no firm D call. The germline V gene encodes CDR1 MNHNY and CDR2 SVGAGI (reference sequence). V was cut by 7 bases and J by 0 bases, with 9 bases left in between. The CDR3 runs to 14 residues. The CDR3 loop is CASTLRATNEKLFF. CDR3 sequence (DNA): TGTGCCAGCACCCTAAGGGCAACTAATGAAAAACTGTTTTTT.

The V call is TRBV6-5, the J call TRBJ2-1; D remains ambiguous. The CDR3 length is 15 residues. V lost 6 bases, J lost 0 bases, and 12 bases lay in between. Germline V gene sequence: CDR1 MNHEY, CDR2 SVGAGI. DNA for the CDR3: TGTGCCAGCAGACCAACGCCGAGCTCCTACAATGAGCAGTTCTTC. Its translation is CASRPTPSSYNEQFF.

This clonotype appeared many times. This chain links TRBV6-5 with TRBJ1-5; a weak D match, TRBD1 (6 bases). The length of the CDR3 is 14 residues. Germline CDR1 reads MNHEY; CDR2 reads SVGAGI. Trimming pared 5 bases from V and 3 bases from J, leaving 11 bases between. CDR3 DNA: TGTGCCAGCAGTCTTACAGGGAACAATCAGCCCCAGCATTTT. This encodes CASSLTGNNQPQHF.

The rearrangement joins TRBV5-6 to TRBJ1-5; D remains ambiguous. V was pared by 5 bases and J by 2 bases, with 11 bases between. The CDR3 has 14 residues. Germline CDR1 and CDR2: SGHDT and YYEEEE. The CDR3 is CASSSIARNQPQHF. The CDR3 DNA sequence: TGTGCCAGCAGTTCCATTGCCCGCAATCAGCCCCAGCATTTT.

The chain joins TRBV7-2 to TRBJ2-1; D is possibly TRBD1 (6 bases). V lost 6 bases, J lost 10 bases, and 16 bases lay in between. CDR1 and CDR2 (germline): SGHTA, FQGNSA. The CDR3 sequence is 13 residues long. The CDR3 reads CASSSSGGKEQFF. The CDR3 bases are TGTGCCAGCAGTTCAAGTGGGGGCAAGGAGCAGTTCTTC.

V gene TRBV9 combines with J gene TRBJ2-7, with D unclear. The CDR3 has 15 amino acids. Trimming took 0 bases from V and 0 from J, leaving 10 bases between them. CDR1 is SGDLS, CDR2 YYNGEE, per germline. CDR3 DNA sequence: TGTGCCAGCAGCGTAGGTATTGCGGACTCCTACGAGCAGTACTTC. Encoded protein: CASSVGIADSYEQYF.

This clonotype came up a few times. This chain uses TRBV14 with TRBJ1-2, with D maybe TRBD1 (5 bases). The CDR3 sequence is 13 residues long. Trimming pared 1 base from V and 8 bases from J, leaving 11 bases between. The germline V gene encodes CDR1 SGHDN and CDR2 FVKESK. The CDR3 region has the DNA TGTGCCAGCAGCCAAGTCTGGGGCGAGGGCTACACCTTC. Protein: CASSQVWGEGYTF.

The chain is built from TRBV3-1 and TRBJ1-5, with D unclear. Trimming removed 2 bases from V and 8 bases from J, with 13 bases in between. Germline CDR1 and CDR2: LGHDT and YNNKEL (reference sequence). The CDR3 is 14 amino acids. Written as DNA, the CDR3 is TGTGCCAGCAGCCAAAGAAAAGGGAGCGAGCCCCAGCATTTT. Residues: CASSQRKGSEPQHF. The full variable domain, completed using reference TRBV3-1 and TRBJ1-5, is DTAVSQTPKYLVTQMGNDKSIKCEQNLGHDTMYWYKQDSKKFLKIMFSYNNKELIINETVPNRFSPKSPDKAHLNLHINSLELGDSAVYFCASSQRKGSEPQHFGDGTRLSIL.

Worth noting for this clonotype: At one of its ends the junction is not consistent with the germline gene, which may arise from a read error. The chain combines TRBV4-2 with TRBJ1-6; D not resolved. The CDR3 runs to 16 residues. Germline CDR1 reads LGHNA; CDR2 reads YNFKEQ. CDR3 DNA: TGTGCCAGCAGCCAAGAAACATCTTACAGCCATTCACCCCCCCACTTT. This translates into CASSQETSYSHSPPHF.

The rearrangement links TRBV20-1 to TRBJ1-1, with D tentatively TRBD1 (6 bases). Germline CDR1 reads DFQATT; CDR2 reads SNEGSKA (reference sequence). The CDR3 has 13 amino acids. The germline V and J ends were trimmed by 5 bases and 1 base, with 11 bases remaining between them. The chain's CDR3 is CSAGPQGNTEAFF. In DNA, the CDR3 is TGCAGTGCTGGTCCACAGGGGAACACTGAAGCTTTCTTT.